This T cell receptor beta chain derives from a study of cytomegalovirus exposure and HLA in healthy donors. The PCR used 60 Vbeta and 13 Jbeta primers. In the original analysis: Later work found around 85 million unique TCR beta chains, with roughly 11 million shared. Method: immunoSEQ multiplex PCR; TCRdb's copy keeps in-frame clones and lacks some. V and J calls and clone size are copied from that table; D and trimming were computed from the DNA. The sample lists fewer than 200,000 clones; approximately 73% were seen once. Comments on this clone: The antigen is unknown.

Losses at the gene ends were 4 bases for V and 0 bases for J; bases not matched to a gene: 3. There are 16 residues in the CDR3. Germline loops: CDR1 GTSNPN, CDR2 SVGIG (reference sequence). Study-wide results and caveats: In vitro testing confirmed three CMV-associated chains as specific for CMV antigens. Several of the most significant clusters appeared linked to common viral pathogens, based on a later analysis.

What was sequenced was PBMCs. J is TRBJ2-6 and V is TRBV30; 10 bases match TRBD1. The TCR comes from a young woman in good health and CMV-seropositive. The CDR3 DNA reads as TGTGCCTGGACCCGGACAGGGGGCTCTGGGGCCAACGTCCTGACTTTC. Its translation is CAWTRTGGSGANVLTF.